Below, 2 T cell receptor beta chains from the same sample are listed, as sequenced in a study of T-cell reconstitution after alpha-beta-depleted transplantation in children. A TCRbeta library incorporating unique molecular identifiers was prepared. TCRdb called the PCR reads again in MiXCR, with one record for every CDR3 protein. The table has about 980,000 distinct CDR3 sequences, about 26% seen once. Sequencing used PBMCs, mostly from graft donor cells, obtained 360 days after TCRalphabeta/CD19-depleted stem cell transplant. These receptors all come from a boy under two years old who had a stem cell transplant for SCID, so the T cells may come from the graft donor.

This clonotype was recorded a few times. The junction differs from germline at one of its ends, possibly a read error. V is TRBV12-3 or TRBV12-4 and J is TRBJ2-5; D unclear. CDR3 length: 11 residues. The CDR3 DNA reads TGTGCCAGCAGTTTAGGCGTAGAGGTCTGCTTC. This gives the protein CASSLGVEVCF.

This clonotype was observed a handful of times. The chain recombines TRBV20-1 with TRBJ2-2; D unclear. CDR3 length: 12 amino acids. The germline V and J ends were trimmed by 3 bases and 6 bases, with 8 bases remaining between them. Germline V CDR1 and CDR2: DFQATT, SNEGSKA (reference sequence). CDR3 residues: CSARSSSGELFF. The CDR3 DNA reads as TGCAGTGCTAGGAGTAGCTCCGGGGAGCTGTTTTTT.